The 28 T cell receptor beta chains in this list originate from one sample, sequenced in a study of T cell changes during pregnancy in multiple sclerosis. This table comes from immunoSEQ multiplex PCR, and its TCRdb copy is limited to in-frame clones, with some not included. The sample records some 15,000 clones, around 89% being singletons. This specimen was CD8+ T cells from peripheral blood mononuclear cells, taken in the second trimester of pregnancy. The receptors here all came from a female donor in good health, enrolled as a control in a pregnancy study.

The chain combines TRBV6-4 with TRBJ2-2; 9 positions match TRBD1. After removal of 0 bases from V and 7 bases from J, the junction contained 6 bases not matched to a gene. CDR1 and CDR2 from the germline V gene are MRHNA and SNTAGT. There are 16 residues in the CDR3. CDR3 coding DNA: TGTGCCAGCAGTGACTCGGGACAGGGTGAATTCGGGGAGCTGTTTTTT. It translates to CASSDSGQGEFGELFF.

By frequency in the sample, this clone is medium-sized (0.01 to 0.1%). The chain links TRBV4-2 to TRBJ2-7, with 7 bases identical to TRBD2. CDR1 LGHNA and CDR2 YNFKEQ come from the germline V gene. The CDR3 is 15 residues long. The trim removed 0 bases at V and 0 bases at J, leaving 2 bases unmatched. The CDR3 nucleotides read TGTGCCAGCAGCCAAGAGGGGGGGAGCTCCTACGAGCAGTACTTC. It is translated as CASSQEGGSSYEQYF.

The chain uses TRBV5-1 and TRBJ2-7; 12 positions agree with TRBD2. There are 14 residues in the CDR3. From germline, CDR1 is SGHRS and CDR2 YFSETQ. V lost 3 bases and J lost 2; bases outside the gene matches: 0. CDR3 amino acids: CASSSSGGAYEQYF. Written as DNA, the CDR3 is TGCGCCAGCAGCTCTAGCGGGGGGGCCTACGAGCAGTACTTC.

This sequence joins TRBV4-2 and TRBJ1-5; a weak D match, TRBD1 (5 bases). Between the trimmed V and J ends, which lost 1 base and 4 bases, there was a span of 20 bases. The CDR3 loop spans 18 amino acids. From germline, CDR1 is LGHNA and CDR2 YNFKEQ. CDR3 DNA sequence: TGTGCCAGCAGCCAAGTGGAGGGTGGGGGGGGTACAAATCAGCCCCAGCATTTT. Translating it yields CASSQVEGGGGTNQPQHF.

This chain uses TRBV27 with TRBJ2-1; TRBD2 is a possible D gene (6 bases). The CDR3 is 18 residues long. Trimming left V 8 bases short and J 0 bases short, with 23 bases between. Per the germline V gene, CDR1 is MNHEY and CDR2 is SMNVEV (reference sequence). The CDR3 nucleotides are TGTGCCAGCCGGGGGTCGGGATGGGCTCACGGCTCCTACAATGAGCAGTTCTTC. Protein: CASRGSGWAHGSYNEQFF.

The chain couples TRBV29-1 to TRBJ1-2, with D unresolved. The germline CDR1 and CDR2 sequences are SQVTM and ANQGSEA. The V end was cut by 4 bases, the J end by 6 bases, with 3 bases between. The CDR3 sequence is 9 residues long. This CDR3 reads CSVADGYTF. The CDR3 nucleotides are TGCAGCGTTGCTGATGGCTACACCTTC.

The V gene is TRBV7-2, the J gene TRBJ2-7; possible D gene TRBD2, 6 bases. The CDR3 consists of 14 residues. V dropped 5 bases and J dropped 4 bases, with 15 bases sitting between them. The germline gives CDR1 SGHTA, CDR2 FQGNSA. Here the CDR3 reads CASSLRREGYEQYF. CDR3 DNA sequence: TGTGCCAGCAGCCTCCGGCGGGAAGGATACGAGCAGTACTTC.

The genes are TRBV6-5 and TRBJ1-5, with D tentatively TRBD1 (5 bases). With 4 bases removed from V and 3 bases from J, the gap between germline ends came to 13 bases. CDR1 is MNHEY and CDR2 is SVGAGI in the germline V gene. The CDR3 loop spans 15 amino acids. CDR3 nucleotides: TGTGCCAGCAGTTTGGGGCCGAGTTTCAATCAGCCCCAGCATTTT. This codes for CASSLGPSFNQPQHF.

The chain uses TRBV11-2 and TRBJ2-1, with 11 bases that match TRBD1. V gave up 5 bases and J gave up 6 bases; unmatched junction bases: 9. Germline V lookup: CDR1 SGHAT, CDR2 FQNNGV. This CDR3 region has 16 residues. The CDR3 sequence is CASSQEPGQGGNEQFF. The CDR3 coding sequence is TGTGCCAGCAGCCAGGAACCGGGACAGGGGGGCAATGAGCAGTTCTTC.

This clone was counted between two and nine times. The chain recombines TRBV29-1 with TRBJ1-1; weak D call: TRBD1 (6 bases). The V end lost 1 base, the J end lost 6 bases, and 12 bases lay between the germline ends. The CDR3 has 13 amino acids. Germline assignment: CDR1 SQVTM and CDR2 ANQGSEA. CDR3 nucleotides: TGCAGCGTTGAAGGTGGGGAGGGGGCTGAAGCTTTCTTT. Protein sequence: CSVEGGEGAEAFF.

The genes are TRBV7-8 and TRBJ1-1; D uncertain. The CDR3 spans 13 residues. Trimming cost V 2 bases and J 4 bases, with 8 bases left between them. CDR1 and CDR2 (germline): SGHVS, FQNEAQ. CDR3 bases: TGTGCCAGCAGCTTACCGGGATTCACTGAAGCTTTCTTT. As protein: CASSLPGFTEAFF. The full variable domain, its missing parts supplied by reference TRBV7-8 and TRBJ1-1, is GAGVSQSPRYKVAKRGQDVALRCDPISGHVSLFWYQQALGQGPEFLTYFQNEAQLDKSGLPSDRFFAERPEGSVSTLKIQRTQQEDSAVYLCASSLPGFTEAFFGQGTRLTVV.

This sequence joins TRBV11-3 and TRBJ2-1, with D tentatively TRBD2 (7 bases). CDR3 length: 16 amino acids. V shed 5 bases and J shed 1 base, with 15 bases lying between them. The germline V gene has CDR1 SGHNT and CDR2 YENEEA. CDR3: CASSPRGAVSYNEQFF. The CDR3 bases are TGTGCCAGCAGCCCCCGGGGGGCGGTATCCTACAATGAGCAGTTCTTC.

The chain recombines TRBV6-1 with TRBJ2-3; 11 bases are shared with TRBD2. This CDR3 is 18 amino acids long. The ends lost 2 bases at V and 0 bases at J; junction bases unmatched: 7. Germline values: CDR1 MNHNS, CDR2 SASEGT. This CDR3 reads CASSEKASGGSSTDTQYF. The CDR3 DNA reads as TGTGCCAGCAGTGAAAAGGCTAGCGGGGGGTCCAGCACAGATACGCAGTATTTT.

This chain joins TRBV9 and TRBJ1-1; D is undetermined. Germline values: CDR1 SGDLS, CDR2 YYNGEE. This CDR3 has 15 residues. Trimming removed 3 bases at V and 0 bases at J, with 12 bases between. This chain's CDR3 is CASSGSAIMNTEAFF. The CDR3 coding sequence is TGTGCCAGCAGCGGTTCAGCGATCATGAACACTGAAGCTTTCTTT.

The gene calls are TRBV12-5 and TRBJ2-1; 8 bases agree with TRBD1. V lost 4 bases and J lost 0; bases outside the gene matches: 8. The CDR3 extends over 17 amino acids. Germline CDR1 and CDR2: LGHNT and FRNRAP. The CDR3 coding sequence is TGTGCTAGTGGTTCCAGCCGACAGGGGAGCTCCTACAATGAGCAGTTCTTC. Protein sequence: CASGSSRQGSSYNEQFF.

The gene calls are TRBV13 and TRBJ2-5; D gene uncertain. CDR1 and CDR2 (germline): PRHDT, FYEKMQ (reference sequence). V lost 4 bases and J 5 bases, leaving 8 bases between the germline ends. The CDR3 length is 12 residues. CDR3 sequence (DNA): TGTGCCAGCAGCTCGAGTTGGGAGACCCAGTACTTC. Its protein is CASSSSWETQYF.

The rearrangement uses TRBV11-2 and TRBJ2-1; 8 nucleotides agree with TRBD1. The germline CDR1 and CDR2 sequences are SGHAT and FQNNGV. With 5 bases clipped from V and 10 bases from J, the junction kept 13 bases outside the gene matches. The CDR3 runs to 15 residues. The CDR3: CASSPDRAPFFEQFF. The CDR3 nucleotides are TGTGCCAGCAGCCCGGACAGGGCCCCTTTTTTCGAGCAGTTCTTC.

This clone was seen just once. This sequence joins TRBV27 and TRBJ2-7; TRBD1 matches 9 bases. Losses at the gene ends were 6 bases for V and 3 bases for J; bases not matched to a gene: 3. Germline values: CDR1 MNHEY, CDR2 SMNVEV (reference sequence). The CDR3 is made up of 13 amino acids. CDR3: CASRLTGGYEQYF. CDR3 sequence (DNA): TGTGCCAGCAGATTGACAGGGGGCTACGAGCAGTACTTC.

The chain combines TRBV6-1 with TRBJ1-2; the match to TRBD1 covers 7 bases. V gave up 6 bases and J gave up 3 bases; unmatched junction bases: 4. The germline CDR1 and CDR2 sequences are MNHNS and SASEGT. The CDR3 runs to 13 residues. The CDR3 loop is CASRRQGDYGYTF. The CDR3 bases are TGTGCCAGCAGAAGACAGGGAGACTATGGCTACACCTTC.

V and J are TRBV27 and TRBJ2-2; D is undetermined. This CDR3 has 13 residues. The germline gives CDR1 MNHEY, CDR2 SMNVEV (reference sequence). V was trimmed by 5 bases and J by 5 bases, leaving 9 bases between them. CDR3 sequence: CASSLRSTGELFF. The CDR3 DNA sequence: TGTGCCAGCAGTCTCCGTAGTACCGGGGAGCTGTTTTTT.

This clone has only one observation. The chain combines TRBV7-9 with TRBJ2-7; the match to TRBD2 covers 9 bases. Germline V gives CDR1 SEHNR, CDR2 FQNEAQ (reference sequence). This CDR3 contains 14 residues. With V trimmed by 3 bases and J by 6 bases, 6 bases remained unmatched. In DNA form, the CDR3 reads TGTGCCAGCAGCTTTCTGCTAGCGGGAATCGAGCAGTACTTC. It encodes CASSFLLAGIEQYF.

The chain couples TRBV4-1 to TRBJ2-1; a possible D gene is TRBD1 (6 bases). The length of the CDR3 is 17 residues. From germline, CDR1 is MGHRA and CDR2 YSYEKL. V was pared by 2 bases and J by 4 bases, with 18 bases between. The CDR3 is CASSQKRNRVWYNEQFF. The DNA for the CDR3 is TGCGCCAGCAGCCAAAAACGGAACAGGGTGTGGTACAATGAGCAGTTCTTC.

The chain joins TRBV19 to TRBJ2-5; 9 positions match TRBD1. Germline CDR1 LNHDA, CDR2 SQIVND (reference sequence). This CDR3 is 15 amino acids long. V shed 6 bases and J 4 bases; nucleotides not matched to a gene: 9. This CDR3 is CASRTGTGYAETQYF. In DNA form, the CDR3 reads TGTGCCAGTAGGACCGGGACAGGGTACGCAGAGACCCAGTACTTC. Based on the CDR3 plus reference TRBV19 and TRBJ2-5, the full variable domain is DGGITQSPKYLFRKEGQNVTLSCEQNLNHDAMYWYRQDPGQGLRLIYYSQIVNDFQKGDIAEGYSVSREKKESFPLTVTSAQKNPTAFYLCASRTGTGYAETQYFGPGTRLLVL.

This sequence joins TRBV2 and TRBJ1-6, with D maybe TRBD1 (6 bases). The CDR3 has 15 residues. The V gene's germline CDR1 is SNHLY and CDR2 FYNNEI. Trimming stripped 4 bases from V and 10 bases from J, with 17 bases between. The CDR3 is CASSGQAFPLSPLHF. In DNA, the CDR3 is TGTGCCAGCAGTGGACAGGCTTTTCCCCTATCACCCCTCCACTTT.

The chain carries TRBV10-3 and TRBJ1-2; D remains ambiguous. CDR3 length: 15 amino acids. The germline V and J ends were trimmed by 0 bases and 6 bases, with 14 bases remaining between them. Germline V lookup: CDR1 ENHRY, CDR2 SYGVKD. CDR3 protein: CAISESPGSANGYTF. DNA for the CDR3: TGTGCCATCAGTGAGTCGCCCGGGTCGGCGAATGGCTACACCTTC.

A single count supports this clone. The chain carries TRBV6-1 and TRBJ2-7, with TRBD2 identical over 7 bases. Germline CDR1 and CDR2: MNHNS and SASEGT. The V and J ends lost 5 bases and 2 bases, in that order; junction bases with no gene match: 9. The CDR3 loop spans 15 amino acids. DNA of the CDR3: TGTGCCAGCAGTTTCCGTTCGGGGGGACCCTACGAGCAGTACTTC. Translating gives CASSFRSGGPYEQYF.

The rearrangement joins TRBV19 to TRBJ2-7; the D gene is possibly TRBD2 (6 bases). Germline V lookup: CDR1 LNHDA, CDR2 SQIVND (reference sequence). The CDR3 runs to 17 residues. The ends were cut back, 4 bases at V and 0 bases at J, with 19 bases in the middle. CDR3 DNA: TGTGCCAGTAGTAACCGCAGACTAGAAACAAGCTCCTACGAGCAGTACTTC. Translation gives CASSNRRLETSSYEQYF. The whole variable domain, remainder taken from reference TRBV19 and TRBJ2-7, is DGGITQSPKYLFRKEGQNVTLSCEQNLNHDAMYWYRQDPGQGLRLIYYSQIVNDFQKGDIAEGYSVSREKKESFPLTVTSAQKNPTAFYLCASSNRRLETSSYEQYFGPGTRLTVT.

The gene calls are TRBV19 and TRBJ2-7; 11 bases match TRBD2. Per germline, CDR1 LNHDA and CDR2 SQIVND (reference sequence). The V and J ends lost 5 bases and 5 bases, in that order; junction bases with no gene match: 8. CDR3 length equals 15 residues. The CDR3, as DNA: TGTGCCAGTAGTTTCGGGCTAGCGGGAGGAAACGAGCAGTACTTC. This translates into CASSFGLAGGNEQYF. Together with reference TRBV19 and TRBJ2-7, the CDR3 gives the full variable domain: DGGITQSPKYLFRKEGQNVTLSCEQNLNHDAMYWYRQDPGQGLRLIYYSQIVNDFQKGDIAEGYSVSREKKESFPLTVTSAQKNPTAFYLCASSFGLAGGNEQYFGPGTRLTVT.